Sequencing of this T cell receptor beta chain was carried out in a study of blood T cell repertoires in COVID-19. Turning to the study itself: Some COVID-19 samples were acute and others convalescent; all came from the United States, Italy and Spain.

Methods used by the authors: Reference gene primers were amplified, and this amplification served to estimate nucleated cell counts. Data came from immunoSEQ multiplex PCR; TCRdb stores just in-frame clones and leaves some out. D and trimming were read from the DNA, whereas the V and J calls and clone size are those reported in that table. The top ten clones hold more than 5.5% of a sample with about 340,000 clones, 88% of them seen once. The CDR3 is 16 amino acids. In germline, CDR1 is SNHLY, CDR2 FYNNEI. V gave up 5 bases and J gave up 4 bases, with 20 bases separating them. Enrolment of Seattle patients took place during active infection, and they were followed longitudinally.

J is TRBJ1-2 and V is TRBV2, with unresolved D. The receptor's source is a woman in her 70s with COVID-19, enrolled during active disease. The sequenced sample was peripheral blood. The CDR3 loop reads CASSTDSDGSGYGYTF. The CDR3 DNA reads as TGTGCCAGCAGTACCGACTCAGACGGGTCTGGCTATGGCTACACCTTC.